This TCR beta chain was obtained from a study of blood T cell repertoires in COVID-19. The CDR3 spans 16 residues. Germline V gene data show CDR1 as LGHDT and CDR2 as YNNKEL (reference sequence). Trimming pared 5 bases from V and 0 bases from J, leaving 14 bases between. Using immunoSEQ multiplex PCR, the repertoire was profiled, and TCRdb retains in-frame clones only, with some absent. Among approximately 230,000 clones listed, just over 85% were seen once. Sequenced: PBMCs or T cells enriched from blood (not recorded which). V is TRBV3-1 (or the pseudogene TRBV3-2) and J is TRBJ2-1, with D hard to call. The origin of this receptor is a man aged 35 to 55 who had recovered from COVID-19. This CDR3 is CASSFLRGSSYNEQFF. CDR3 sequence (DNA): TGTGCCAGCAGCTTTCTTCGCGGTAGCTCCTACAATGAGCAGTTCTTC.